These 3 T cell receptor beta chains share one sample of origin, sequenced in a study of CD8+CD57+ T cells in acquired aplastic anemia. The template for TCR beta VDJ and CDR3 sequence profiling was genomic DNA. TCRdb passed the reads through MiXCR, listing each CDR3 protein once. The sample holds fewer than 200,000 distinct CDR3 sequences; 50% to 75% are singletons and the top ten take about 48%. The sample comprised sorted CD4+, CD8+, or CD8+CD57+ T cells (not recorded which) from PBMCs. These receptors originate from a human donor in good health.

Details on this clonotype: One end of the junction fails to match germline, which may point to a read error. The rearrangement joins TRBV25-1 to TRBJ1-3; the D is unclear. The CDR3 is made up of 14 amino acids. CDR1 is MGHDK, CDR2 SYGVNS, per germline. The CDR3 sequence is CASSEYRAGNTMYF. In DNA form, the CDR3 reads TGTGCCAGCAGTGAATACCGCGCTGGAAACACCATGTATTTT.

This chain links TRBV2 with TRBJ1-1; D is uncertain. The germline CDR1 and CDR2 sequences are SNHLY and FYNNEI. CDR3 length equals 14 residues. Trimming cost V 5 bases and J 1 base, with 11 bases left between them. CDR3 amino acids: CASSPLPGNTEAFF. In nucleotides, the CDR3 is TGTGCCAGCAGTCCGCTACCGGGGAACACTGAAGCTTTCTTT.

This clonotype was observed at least ten times. This chain uses TRBV19 with TRBJ2-5; 8 bases map to TRBD1. The CDR3 length is 16 residues. Trimming took 6 bases from V and 0 from J; bases not matched to a gene: 9. In germline, CDR1 is LNHDA, CDR2 SQIVND (reference sequence). For the CDR3, the DNA is TGTGCCAGTAGCTCATTGGGGACAGGCCACCAAGAGACCCAGTACTTC. Translating gives CASSSLGTGHQETQYF.